The clone carrying this T cell receptor beta chain has at least ten counts. The sample is drawn from a study of response to subunit inactivated influenza vaccine. Using its own MiXCR run on the RT-PCR reads, TCRdb lists one record per CDR3 protein. The data contain 450,000 to 550,000 distinct CDR3 sequences, about 25% of them singletons. The ends were cut back, 8 bases at V and 1 base at J, with 15 bases in the middle. Looked up from germline, CDR1 is ENHRY and CDR2 is SYGVKD. The length of the CDR3 is 14 residues. This sample comprised CD4+ T cells sorted from PBMCs, obtained around 5 days after vaccination. The clonotype originates from a man aged 45-65 years who received an inactivated influenza vaccine. The chain combines TRBV10-3 with TRBJ2-7; D possibly corresponds to TRBD1 (5 bases). CDR3 loop: CAISDTRQSYEQYF. The CDR3 region has the DNA TGTGCCATCTCGGACACCCGACAGTCCTACGAGCAGTACTTC.